The T cell receptor beta chain described here comes from a study of Ad26.COV2.S vaccination and SARS-CoV-2 variants. For the study at large: A COV1001 Ad26.COV2.S trial-arm participant provided the sample.

Libraries were prepared by immunoSEQ multiplex PCR; TCRdb keeps only in-frame clonotypes and omits some of them. The profile covers 330,000 or so clones, with approximately 87% appearing a single time and about 5% taken by the ten largest. Indicated treatment: roughly 18 received Ad26.COV2.S at low or high dose, single or two shots; 5 received placebo; per-sample allocation not given. Specimens were obtained on day 63 following the first vaccine or placebo injection. The CDR3 is made up of 15 amino acids. Trimming removed 4 bases at V and 5 bases at J, with 15 bases between. Germline V gene sequence: CDR1 MGHRA, CDR2 YSYEKL.

The chain carries TRBV4-1 and TRBJ2-1, with D possibly being TRBD2 (6 bases). The source of this sequence is a person aged 18-60 years who received the Ad26.COV2.S COVID-19 vaccine or a placebo. This specimen was peripheral blood, taken in a trial of Ad26.COV2.S vaccine versus placebo. CDR3 protein: CASSREWEDNNEQFF. The CDR3, as DNA: TGCGCCAGCAGCCGGGAATGGGAGGACAACAATGAGCAGTTCTTC.